What follows are 26 T cell receptor beta chains derived from one specimen sequenced in a study of CD8 T cells in ankylosing spondylitis. Findings and limits, study-wide: Characteristic of ankylosing spondylitis blood, it appeared, was a TCR beta motif comprising about 8 highly homologous variants.

These TCRs are of unknown antigen specificity. A single record per CDR3 protein comes from TCRdb applying MiXCR to the 5' RACE reads. The sample shows 650,000 to 800,000 distinct CDR3 sequences, roughly 19% of them seen only once. The sample consisted of blood, either unsorted or a sorted T cell fraction (not recorded which). These receptors all come from a male donor with ankylosing spondylitis.

This clonotype was detected a few times. The chain uses TRBV4-2 and TRBJ1-2; D not certain. V was cut by 4 bases and J by 0 bases, with 30 bases left in between. Looked up from germline, CDR1 is LGHNA and CDR2 is YNFKEQ. The CDR3 totals 21 residues. CDR3 sequence: CASSPPGVGQWRKETNYGYTF. The CDR3 nucleotides are TGTGCCAGCAGCCCCCCCGGGGTAGGTCAGTGGCGAAAAGAGACTAACTATGGCTACACCTTC.

The chain combines TRBV4-1 with TRBJ2-1; 10 bases align to TRBD2. The junction had 5 bases not matched to a gene; V was cut back by 1 base and J by 8 bases. Germline CDR1 is MGHRA and CDR2 is YSYEKL. The CDR3 runs 15 residues. The CDR3 loop is CASSQGLAGVDEQFF. CDR3 DNA: TGCGCCAGCAGCCAAGGGCTAGCGGGAGTGGATGAGCAGTTCTTC.

This clonotype was counted at least ten times. This sequence joins TRBV5-1 and TRBJ2-3, with D possibly being TRBD1 (6 bases). CDR1 is SGHRS and CDR2 is YFSETQ in the germline V gene. Trimming stripped 0 bases from V and 6 bases from J, with 11 bases between. This CDR3 comprises 14 residues. In DNA form, the CDR3 reads TGCGCCAGCAGCTTGGGACAGGCAACCGATACGCAGTATTTT. Translation: CASSLGQATDTQYF.

The chain carries TRBV4-3 and TRBJ2-1; D not resolved. Deletions cut 0 bases from V and 7 bases from J, with 16 bases between. Germline CDR1 LGHNA, CDR2 YSLEER. The CDR3 extends over 16 amino acids. CDR3 amino acids: CASSQDRSLIGNEQFF. CDR3 nucleotide sequence: TGCGCCAGCAGCCAAGATAGGTCCCTTATCGGGAATGAGCAGTTCTTC.

This clonotype came up a few times. This chain connects TRBV11-1 to TRBJ2-5; no clear D gene. CDR3 length: 18 amino acids. From germline, CDR1 is SGHAT and CDR2 FQDESV (reference sequence). The V end lost 4 bases, the J end lost 1 base, and 22 bases lay between the germline ends. The CDR3 sequence: CASSSVTNTRLFQETQYF. Written as DNA, the CDR3 is TGTGCCAGCAGCTCCGTCACGAACACAAGGCTATTCCAAGAGACCCAGTACTTC.

The chain uses TRBV4-1 and TRBJ2-3; no reliable D call. Germline loops: CDR1 MGHRA, CDR2 YSYEKL. The CDR3 spans 15 residues. The germline V and J ends were trimmed by 0 bases and 8 bases, with 15 bases remaining between them. The CDR3 nucleotides are TGCGCCAGCAGCCAAGACCCGGTACTTCATCCTACGCAGTATTTT. Its translation: CASSQDPVLHPTQYF.

This rearrangement joins TRBV6-1 to TRBJ1-1; 11 bases are a match to TRBD1. The trim removed 7 bases at V and 3 bases at J, leaving 4 bases unmatched. The CDR3 covers 14 residues. Germline values: CDR1 MNHNS, CDR2 SASEGT. The CDR3: CASTLGQGDTEAFF. The CDR3 nucleotides read TGTGCCAGCACCCTGGGACAGGGGGACACTGAAGCTTTCTTT.

This clonotype has a handful of counts. This chain joins TRBV20-1 and TRBJ2-5; 7 bases align to TRBD1. The CDR3 is made up of 15 amino acids. The V gene end was trimmed by 1 base and the J gene end by 3 bases; junction bases not matched to a gene: 8. In germline, CDR1 is DFQATT, CDR2 SNEGSKA (reference sequence). CDR3 residues: CSARGPWDSKETQYF. DNA of the CDR3: TGCAGTGCTAGAGGACCCTGGGACAGTAAAGAGACCCAGTACTTC.

V and J are TRBV7-9 and TRBJ2-7; 7 positions match TRBD1. With V trimmed by 5 bases and J by 6 bases, 7 bases remained unmatched. Germline V gene data show CDR1 as SEHNR and CDR2 as FQNEAQ (reference sequence). The CDR3 is 13 amino acids. CDR3 loop: CASSPTGTVEQYF. CDR3 sequence (DNA): TGTGCCAGCAGCCCGACCGGGACAGTCGAGCAGTACTTC.

This clonotype was found once. The V and J genes are TRBV28 and TRBJ2-5; D is unclear. V lost 2 bases, J lost 2 bases, and 15 bases lay in between. This CDR3 comprises 16 residues. Germline V gene lookup returns CDR1 MDHEN and CDR2 SYDVKM. The CDR3 nucleotides read TGTGCCAGCAGTTTAGGTGTTCTAGAGGCACAAGAGACCCAGTACTTC. It translates to CASSLGVLEAQETQYF.

This clonotype occurred once. This chain links TRBV12-3 or TRBV12-4 with TRBJ2-4; 8 nucleotides agree with TRBD1. CDR3 length equals 16 residues. After removal of 5 bases from V and 1 base from J, the junction contained 7 bases not matched to a gene. The CDR3 region has the DNA TGTGCCAGCAGTCGAGAGACAGGGGTGGCCAAAAACATTCAGTACTTC. Protein: CASSRETGVAKNIQYF.

There are a few counts of this clonotype. This chain uses TRBV25-1 with TRBJ2-3; 7 bases fit TRBD2. The CDR3 runs to 13 residues. Germline loops: CDR1 MGHDK, CDR2 SYGVNS. V lost 6 bases to trimming and J lost 6 bases; unmatched junction nucleotides: 6. The CDR3 spells CASRIPGGDTQYF. For the CDR3, the DNA is TGTGCCAGCAGAATCCCCGGGGGGGATACGCAGTATTTT.

This clonotype was detected a few times. The rearrangement links TRBV5-1 to TRBJ2-2, with D possibly TRBD1 on 6 matching bases. Germline V CDR1 and CDR2: SGHRS, YFSETQ. This CDR3 is 15 amino acids long. V was cut by 4 bases and J by 0 bases, with 10 bases left in between. The CDR3 DNA reads as TGCGCCAGCAGCCAGACAGGTTCGAACACCGGGGAGCTGTTTTTT. This codes for CASSQTGSNTGELFF.

CDR3 sequence (DNA): TGTGCCAGCAGCGTAGTGCAGGGAGGCGAGCAGTACTTC. This gives the protein CASSVVQGGEQYF. The chain carries TRBV9 and TRBJ2-7; D is possibly TRBD2 (6 bases). CDR3 size: 13 residues. V lost 0 bases, J lost 6 bases, and 10 bases lay in between. Germline lookup yields CDR1 SGDLS and CDR2 YYNGEE.

A few counts support this clonotype. This sequence joins TRBV18 and TRBJ2-3; 11 positions match TRBD1. Per germline, CDR1 KGHSH and CDR2 LQKENI. The CDR3 runs 15 residues. J gave up 6 bases and V 3 bases, and 5 bases lay outside the gene matches. The CDR3 here is CASSPGQGALDTQYF. DNA of the CDR3: TGTGCCAGCTCACCTGGACAGGGGGCTTTGGATACGCAGTATTTT.

A single count supports this clonotype. The chain recombines TRBV29-1 with TRBJ1-1; the match to TRBD1 covers 10 bases. Germline V gene data show CDR1 as SQVTM and CDR2 as ANQGSEA. The CDR3 loop spans 13 amino acids. V shed 6 bases and J 4 bases; nucleotides not matched to a gene: 5. This CDR3 reads CSVRQGASTEAFF. CDR3 in DNA: TGCAGCGTACGACAGGGGGCGTCCACTGAAGCTTTCTTT.

This clonotype was detected many times. The chain is built from TRBV20-1 and TRBJ2-5, with D possibly called TRBD1 or TRBD2 (5 bases each). The V and J ends lost 0 bases and 1 base respectively, with 9 bases between them. This CDR3 is built from 14 residues. Germline V lookup: CDR1 DFQATT, CDR2 SNEGSKA (reference sequence). The CDR3 region has the DNA TGCAGTGCTAGAGATCCGGGGACCCAAGAGACCCAGTACTTC. Translated: CSARDPGTQETQYF.

This clonotype was observed a handful of times. J is TRBJ2-1 and V is TRBV4-2; 7 bases are shared with TRBD2. Per the germline V gene, CDR1 is LGHNA and CDR2 is YNFKEQ. Unmatched junction bases numbered 13, after V lost 1 base and J lost 10 bases. This CDR3 is 16 amino acids long. CDR3 sequence reads: CASSQAPAGAVEEQFF. CDR3 in DNA: TGTGCCAGCAGCCAAGCCCCCGCGGGAGCAGTCGAGGAGCAGTTCTTC.

This clonotype was seen a handful of times. The genes are TRBV15 and TRBJ2-7; D is unclear. The CDR3 is 13 residues long. Looked up from germline, CDR1 is LNHNV and CDR2 is YYDKDF (reference sequence). V gave up 1 base and J gave up 4 bases, with 8 bases separating them. The CDR3 protein is CATSRVSTYEQYF. The CDR3 nucleotides read TGTGCCACCAGCAGAGTATCAACTTACGAGCAGTACTTC. Filled out from reference TRBV15 and TRBJ2-7, the complete variable domain reads DAMVIQNPRYQVTQFGKPVTLSCSQTLNHNVMYWYQQKSSQAPKLLFHYYDKDFNNEADTPDNFQSRRPNTSFCFLDIRSPGLGDTAMYLCATSRVSTYEQYFGPGTRLTVT.

The chain uses TRBV4-1 and TRBJ2-5; a possible D gene is TRBD2 (6 bases). CDR1 is MGHRA, CDR2 YSYEKL, per germline. CDR3 length: 16 amino acids. With 4 bases removed from V and 4 bases from J, the gap between germline ends came to 19 bases. The CDR3 region has the DNA TGCGCCAGCAGCCCCAGAAAGGTAGCGGAACGAGAGACCCAGTACTTC. Translation: CASSPRKVAERETQYF.

The sample holds a few counts of this clonotype. The J gene is TRBJ1-1, the V gene TRBV6-1; 10 bases align to TRBD1. V was pared by 5 bases and J by 6 bases, with 6 bases of the junction left unmatched. Germline CDR1 reads MNHNS; CDR2 reads SASEGT. This CDR3 contains 14 residues. The CDR3 nucleotides are TGTGCCAGCAGTCCCCGGACAGGGGGACCTGAAGCTTTCTTT. This encodes CASSPRTGGPEAFF.

This clonotype was counted between two and nine times. The chain is built from TRBV20-1 and TRBJ2-7; TRBD2 aligns across 8 bases. The CDR3 runs 13 residues. V was clipped by 4 bases and J by 5 bases; unmatched bases: 7. Germline values: CDR1 DFQATT, CDR2 SNEGSKA (reference sequence). Written as DNA, the CDR3 is TGCAGTGCTAAAAGGCTAGCGGGCAACGAGCAGTACTTC. Its translation: CSAKRLAGNEQYF.

This clonotype has a handful of counts. The rearrangement joins TRBV4-3 to TRBJ1-6, with unresolved D. CDR3 size: 13 residues. CDR1 LGHNA and CDR2 YSLEER come from the germline V gene. V lost 2 bases, J lost 9 bases, and 8 bases lay in between. CDR3: CASSQLGSSPLHF. The CDR3 nucleotides read TGCGCCAGCAGCCAATTAGGGAGTTCACCCCTCCACTTT.

The chain has TRBV6-1 and TRBJ1-6; D is ambiguous. Trimming removed 3 bases at V and 5 bases at J, with 11 bases between. The CDR3 loop spans 15 amino acids. Germline CDR1 and CDR2: MNHNS and SASEGT. CDR3 amino acids: CASSDRGLNNSPLHF. CDR3 DNA: TGTGCCAGCAGTGATCGGGGTCTGAATAATTCACCCCTCCACTTT.

CDR3 in amino acids: CASSPFIRGWNEQFF. CDR3 DNA: TGTGCCAGCAGCCCCTTTATCAGGGGATGGAATGAGCAGTTCTTC. V usage is TRBV11-2 and J usage is TRBJ2-1; TRBD1 is a possible D gene (6 bases). The CDR3 consists of 15 residues. The germline V and J ends were trimmed by 5 bases and 7 bases, with 18 bases remaining between them. In germline, CDR1 is SGHAT, CDR2 FQNNGV.

In this sample, this clonotype turned up a few times. This chain connects TRBV4-1 to TRBJ2-3; 10 bases align to TRBD2. J gave up 4 bases and V 4 bases, and 8 bases lay outside the gene matches. The CDR3 length is 16 residues. Germline V lookup: CDR1 MGHRA, CDR2 YSYEKL. Here the CDR3 reads CASSRGPSGSSDTQYF. CDR3 sequence (DNA): TGCGCCAGCAGCCGAGGACCTAGCGGGAGTTCAGATACGCAGTATTTT.